Below, 25 T cell receptor beta chains from the same sample are listed, as sequenced in a study of cytomegalovirus exposure and HLA in healthy donors. PCR was performed using 60 Vbeta and 13 Jbeta primers. Profiled with immunoSEQ multiplex PCR; TCRdb holds only in-frame clones, not every one. The repertoire holds 80,000 to 100,000 clones, with about 81% as singletons. Sequences were obtained from PBMCs. These receptor sequences come from a man in his forties in good health and CMV-seronegative.

This clone was picked up a small number of times. This chain uses TRBV5-1 with TRBJ2-2; no reliable D call. The V gene lost 3 bases and the J gene lost 5 bases, with 8 bases spanning the gap. CDR3 length: 13 amino acids. Germline CDR1 reads SGHRS; CDR2 reads YFSETQ. The CDR3 here is CASSSSVTGELFF. CDR3 nucleotide sequence: TGCGCCAGCAGCTCCTCGGTGACCGGGGAGCTGTTTTTT.

The V gene is TRBV19, the J gene TRBJ2-7, with TRBD1 matching 9 bases. The CDR3 runs to 15 residues. V lost 2 bases to trimming and J lost 6 bases; unmatched junction nucleotides: 8. Germline-derived CDR1 and CDR2 are LNHDA and SQIVND (reference sequence). In nucleotides, the CDR3 is TGTGCCAGTAGTATAAACCGGGACAGGGTGGGCGAGCAGTACTTC. It specifies CASSINRDRVGEQYF.

The V gene is TRBV27, the J gene TRBJ2-1; 7 positions agree with TRBD1. The germline V gene has CDR1 MNHEY and CDR2 SMNVEV (reference sequence). The junction had 11 bases not matched to a gene; V was cut back by 4 bases and J by 8 bases. This CDR3 spans 15 amino acids. The CDR3 is CASSSTTGVLDEQFF. The DNA of the CDR3 is TGTGCCAGCAGTTCAACTACAGGGGTCTTGGATGAGCAGTTCTTC.

The chain uses TRBV2 and TRBJ2-5; a weak D match, TRBD1 (5 bases). The DNA end lines up better with TRBJ2-7; the J call may be wrong. CDR1 and CDR2 from the germline V gene are SNHLY and FYNNEI. This CDR3 has 18 residues. The CDR3 region has the DNA TGTGCCAGCAGTGAAGCGCTTCAAGTTCCAGGGTTGTCCTACGAGCAGTACTTC. Its translation: CASSEALQVPGLSYEQYF.

V gene TRBV7-6 combines with J gene TRBJ1-1; no clear D gene. The CDR3 has 14 residues. Trimming pared 0 bases from V and 0 bases from J, leaving 5 bases between. The V gene's germline CDR1 is SGHVS and CDR2 FNYEAQ. CDR3 sequence: CASSLALMNTEAFF. For the CDR3, the DNA is TGTGCCAGCAGCTTAGCCTTAATGAACACTGAAGCTTTCTTT.

This chain joins TRBV5-6 and TRBJ1-6; D unclear. The CDR3 spans 12 residues. Trimming took 4 bases from V and 7 from J, leaving 6 bases between them. Germline values: CDR1 SGHDT, CDR2 YYEEEE. CDR3 DNA: TGTGCCAGCAGCGTTTCGAATTCACCCCTCCACTTT. Translated, it gives CASSVSNSPLHF.

This chain uses TRBV5-5 with TRBJ2-2; a weak D match, TRBD2 (6 bases). Trimming removed 4 bases from V and 5 bases from J, with 21 bases in between. Germline CDR1 and CDR2: SGHKS and YYEKEE (reference sequence). The CDR3 is made up of 17 amino acids. This CDR3 is CASSPVGEVRVTGELFF. CDR3 DNA sequence: TGTGCCAGCAGCCCGGTGGGGGAGGTGAGGGTTACCGGGGAGCTGTTTTTT.

This chain joins TRBV19 and TRBJ2-5; D might be TRBD2 (5 bases). The assigned J gene may be wrong: the sequence end matches TRBJ2-7 better. The CDR3 has 13 residues. Germline loops: CDR1 LNHDA, CDR2 SQIVND (reference sequence). DNA of the CDR3: TGTGCCAGTAGTACCGGCCCGGGGTACGAGCAGTACTTC. It codes for CASSTGPGYEQYF.

With regard to this clone: A junction end diverges from the germline sequence, so it may reflect a read error. The rearrangement uses TRBV7-9 and TRBJ1-1; 11 bases match TRBD1. Germline V gene data show CDR1 as SEHNR and CDR2 as FQNEAQ (reference sequence). The CDR3 length is 15 residues. As DNA, the CDR3 is TGTTCCAGCAGCTTAGGGACAGGGGGTACGTTTCTGGCTTTCTTT. Protein: CSSSLGTGGTFLAFF.

The chain combines TRBV5-4 with TRBJ1-2; no reliable D call. Germline V gene sequence: CDR1 SGHNT, CDR2 YYREEE (reference sequence). This CDR3 spans 15 amino acids. Trimming removed 3 bases at V and 5 bases at J, with 17 bases between. This chain's CDR3 is CASSSPNEGPYGYTF. CDR3 sequence (DNA): TGTGCCAGCAGCTCCCCCAATGAGGGCCCTTATGGCTACACCTTC. The full variable domain, rest sourced from reference TRBV5-4 and TRBJ1-2, is ETGVTQSPTHLIKTRGQQVTLRCSSQSGHNTVSWYQQALGQGPQFIFQYYREEENGRGNFPPRFSGLQFPNYSSELNVNALELDDSALYLCASSSPNEGPYGYTFGSGTRLTVV.

This chain joins TRBV7-9 and TRBJ1-2, with D perhaps matching TRBD1 (5 bases). V lost 0 bases and J 6 bases, leaving 8 bases between the germline ends. The CDR3 loop spans 13 amino acids. The germline gives CDR1 SEHNR, CDR2 FQNEAQ (reference sequence). For the CDR3, the DNA is TGTGCCAGCAGCTTAGCCAGGGCGGATGGCTACACCTTC. It codes for CASSLARADGYTF. Together with reference TRBV7-9 and TRBJ1-2, the CDR3 gives the full variable domain: DTGVSQNPRHKITKRGQNVTFRCDPISEHNRLYWYRQTLGQGPEFLTYFQNEAQLEKSRLLSDRFSAERPKGSFSTLEIQRTEQGDSAMYLCASSLARADGYTFGSGTRLTVV.

The J gene is TRBJ2-7, the V gene TRBV28, with TRBD1 matching over 9 bases. Germline CDR1 and CDR2: MDHEN and SYDVKM. The CDR3 sequence is 14 residues long. V lost 6 bases, J lost 2 bases, and 5 bases stayed unmatched. Written as DNA, the CDR3 is TGTGCCAGCAGGCCCGGGGACAGGGCCTACGAGCAGTACTTC. It is translated as CASRPGDRAYEQYF.

The chain joins TRBV6-1 to TRBJ1-5; D call uncertain. Germline-derived CDR1 and CDR2 are MNHNS and SASEGT. The CDR3 totals 15 residues. Between the trimmed V and J ends, which lost 5 bases and 2 bases, there was a span of 13 bases. CDR3 protein: CASSLGSARNQPQHF. CDR3 sequence (DNA): TGTGCCAGCAGTTTGGGTAGCGCTCGCAATCAGCCCCAGCATTTT.

This chain links TRBV7-7 with TRBJ2-5; TRBD2 is a possible D gene (6 bases). The ends were cut back, 0 bases at V and 4 bases at J, with 6 bases in the middle. The germline V gene encodes CDR1 SSHAT and CDR2 FNYEAQ (reference sequence). The CDR3 contains 13 residues. The CDR3 reads CASSLAGGETQYF. The CDR3 DNA follows: TGTGCCAGCAGCTTAGCGGGAGGAGAGACCCAGTACTTC.

The chain couples TRBV5-1 to TRBJ2-5; D not certain. The CDR3 is 13 residues long. Trimming took off 4 bases at V and 5 bases at J, with 12 bases between the two ends. Germline V gene data show CDR1 as SGHRS and CDR2 as YFSETQ. CDR3 nucleotides: TGCGCCAGCAGCCTATCCGTCGGGGAGACCCAGTACTTC. Its protein is CASSLSVGETQYF.

The rearrangement links TRBV7-9 to TRBJ1-3, with no clear D. This CDR3 has 14 residues. Trimming left V 3 bases short and J 2 bases short, with 8 bases between. CDR1 and CDR2 from the germline V gene are SEHNR and FQNEAQ (reference sequence). DNA for the CDR3: TGTGCCAGCAGCTTGTTCCCTACTGGAAACACCATATATTTT. As protein: CASSLFPTGNTIYF.

The J gene is TRBJ2-5, the V gene TRBV9, with a possible D match to TRBD1 (6 bases). This CDR3 is built from 14 residues. Germline-derived CDR1 and CDR2 are SGDLS and YYNGEE. The V end lost 0 bases, the J end lost 5 bases, and 11 bases lay between the germline ends. The CDR3 spells CASSVVRGPETQYF. CDR3 coding DNA: TGTGCCAGCAGCGTAGTCAGGGGTCCGGAGACCCAGTACTTC.

The genes are TRBV7-8 and TRBJ1-6; perhaps TRBD1 as D (5 bases). The CDR3 loop spans 14 amino acids. The V gene lost 1 base and the J gene lost 7 bases, with 8 bases spanning the gap. Germline V lookup: CDR1 SGHVS, CDR2 FQNEAQ. The CDR3 reads CASSLGGGNSPLHF. The CDR3 bases are TGTGCCAGCAGCTTAGGGGGGGGAAATTCACCCCTCCACTTT. The entire variable domain, with the rest obtained from reference TRBV7-8 and TRBJ1-6, is as follows: GAGVSQSPRYKVAKRGQDVALRCDPISGHVSLFWYQQALGQGPEFLTYFQNEAQLDKSGLPSDRFFAERPEGSVSTLKIQRTQQEDSAVYLCASSLGGGNSPLHFGNGTRLTVT.

The chain employs TRBV4-2 and TRBJ1-5, with TRBD1 matching 7 bases. CDR3 length equals 14 residues. CDR1 and CDR2 from the germline V gene are LGHNA and YNFKEQ. The trim removed 0 bases at V and 10 bases at J, leaving 6 bases unmatched. The CDR3 is CASSQDLQGRPQHF. In DNA, the CDR3 is TGTGCCAGCAGCCAAGATTTACAGGGGCGACCCCAGCATTTT.

The chain joins TRBV10-2 to TRBJ2-3, with D perhaps matching TRBD1 (6 bases). Germline V gene lookup returns CDR1 WSHSY and CDR2 SAAADI. The V end was cut by 11 bases, the J end by 3 bases, with 9 bases between. This CDR3 spans 11 amino acids. The CDR3 nucleotides are TGCGCCGCAGGGGTTACAGATACGCAGTATTTT. This encodes CAAGVTDTQYF.

V and J are TRBV5-5 and TRBJ2-1; a possible D gene is TRBD2 (6 bases). The CDR3 has 15 residues. Trimming left V 1 base short and J 0 bases short, with 8 bases between. Germline V gene lookup returns CDR1 SGHKS and CDR2 YYEKEE (reference sequence). In DNA, the CDR3 is TGTGCCAGCAGCTTGATCGGGGGCTCCTACAATGAGCAGTTCTTC. This gives the protein CASSLIGGSYNEQFF. The whole variable domain, filled in from reference TRBV5-5 and TRBJ2-1, reads DAGVTQSPTHLIKTRGQQVTLRCSPISGHKSVSWYQQVLGQGPQFIFQYYEKEERGRGNFPDRFSARQFPNYSSELNVNALLLGDSALYLCASSLIGGSYNEQFFGPGTRLTVL.

The chain recombines TRBV28 with TRBJ1-1; the D gene is possibly TRBD1 (5 bases). This CDR3 region has 14 residues. Germline assignment: CDR1 MDHEN and CDR2 SYDVKM. V lost 3 bases and J 3 bases, leaving 11 bases between the germline ends. The CDR3 here is CASSLEAGDTEAFF. CDR3 nucleotide sequence: TGTGCCAGCAGTTTGGAGGCGGGGGACACTGAAGCTTTCTTT.

This chain joins TRBV4-3 and TRBJ2-1, with D hard to call. Germline V CDR1 and CDR2: LGHNA, YSLEER. The CDR3 covers 12 residues. The germline V and J ends were trimmed by 1 base and 9 bases, with 7 bases remaining between them. DNA for the CDR3: TGCGCCAGCAGCCAAGGCCACGGTGAGCAGTTCTTC. Its translation is CASSQGHGEQFF.

The V call is TRBV27, the J call TRBJ1-6; 9 nucleotides align to TRBD1. Germline V gene sequence: CDR1 MNHEY, CDR2 SMNVEV (reference sequence). The CDR3 has 14 residues. V shed 10 bases, J shed 3 bases, and the junction held 4 bases outside the gene matches. As DNA, the CDR3 is TGTGCCACCTCGGGACAGGGCTATAATTCACCCCTCCACTTT. Its translation is CATSGQGYNSPLHF.

The chain couples TRBV5-4 to TRBJ1-1; TRBD1 aligns across 7 bases. V shed 0 bases and J 4 bases; nucleotides not matched to a gene: 6. The CDR3 spans 15 residues. Looked up from germline, CDR1 is SGHNT and CDR2 is YYREEE (reference sequence). CDR3 in amino acids: CASSLARGARTEAFF. CDR3 nucleotides: TGTGCCAGCAGCTTGGCCAGGGGGGCGCGCACTGAAGCTTTCTTT.